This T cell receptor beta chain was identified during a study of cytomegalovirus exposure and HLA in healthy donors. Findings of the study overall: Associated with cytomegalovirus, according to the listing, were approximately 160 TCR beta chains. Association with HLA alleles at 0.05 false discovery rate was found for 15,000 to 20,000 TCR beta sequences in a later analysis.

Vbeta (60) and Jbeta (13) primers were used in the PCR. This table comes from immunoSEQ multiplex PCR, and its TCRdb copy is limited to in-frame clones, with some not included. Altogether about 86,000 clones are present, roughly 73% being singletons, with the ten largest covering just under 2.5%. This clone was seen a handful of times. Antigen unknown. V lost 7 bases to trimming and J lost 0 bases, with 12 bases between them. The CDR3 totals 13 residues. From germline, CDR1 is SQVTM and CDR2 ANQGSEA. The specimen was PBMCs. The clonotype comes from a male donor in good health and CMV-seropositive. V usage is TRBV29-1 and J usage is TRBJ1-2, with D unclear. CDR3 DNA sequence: TGCAGCGCTGTCGATCGGGCTAACTATGGCTACACCTTC. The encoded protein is CSAVDRANYGYTF.